This passage covers 6 T cell receptor beta chains from one sample sequenced in a study of blood T cells in healthy people across ages (dated by TCRdb to 2015 to 2017). Library construction relied on 5' RACE. A second roughly 7 to 11 cycle PCR used a sample-barcoded 5' primer and a J-beta primer mix. In-frame beta chains were kept once TCRdb had trimmed the public reads at Q25 with fastp and called clones with MiXCR. Rows with a matching CDR3 protein are joined into one entry that keeps the most common DNA and genes. A total of approximately 1,700,000 distinct CDR3 sequences appear in this sample, about two fifths of them only once. The ten largest make up under 30% of the sample. Sample: blood. The receptors derive from a human donor in good health.

In its sample, this clonotype was seen a few times. This sequence joins TRBV7-9 and TRBJ2-4; D might be TRBD2 (6 bases). Germline V gene lookup returns CDR1 SEHNR and CDR2 FQNEAQ (reference sequence). V lost 5 bases to trimming and J lost 0 bases, with 11 bases between them. CDR3 length: 15 amino acids. This chain's CDR3 is CASSRMGLAKNIQYF. The DNA for the CDR3 is TGTGCCAGCAGCCGGATGGGACTAGCCAAAAACATTCAGTACTTC.

The CDR3 bases are TGCGCCAGCAGCCCGACAGGGGGCGGTGGGGCCAACGTCCTGACTTTC. It encodes CASSPTGGGGANVLTF. This chain uses TRBV5-1 with TRBJ2-6, with 10 bases fitting TRBD1. CDR3 length: 16 residues. The V and J ends lost 4 bases and 3 bases, in that order; junction bases with no gene match: 4. CDR1 and CDR2 (germline): SGHRS, YFSETQ. The whole variable domain, remainder taken from reference TRBV5-1 and TRBJ2-6, is KAGVTQTPRYLIKTRGQQVTLSCSPISGHRSVSWYQQTPGQGLQFLFEYFSETQRNKGNFPGRFSGRQFSNSRSEMNVSTLELGDSALYLCASSPTGGGGANVLTFGAGSRLTVL.

This clonotype was seen a handful of times. This chain joins TRBV20-1 and TRBJ1-1; D remains ambiguous. Germline V gene sequence: CDR1 DFQATT, CDR2 SNEGSKA (reference sequence). The CDR3 loop spans 13 amino acids. The V gene lost 4 bases and the J gene lost 11 bases, with 20 bases spanning the gap. The CDR3 here is CSATDGPSSGAFF. In nucleotides, the CDR3 is TGCAGTGCTACTGATGGCCCATCCTCGGGGGCTTTCTTT.

The table lists this clonotype with a few counts. The chain links TRBV7-7 to TRBJ2-5; 9 nucleotides line up with TRBD1. The trim removed 6 bases at V and 2 bases at J, leaving 7 bases unmatched. The CDR3 extends over 15 amino acids. Germline loops: CDR1 SSHAT, CDR2 FNYEAQ (reference sequence). As DNA, the CDR3 is TGTGCCAGCAGGGACGGGACAGGGATTCAAGAGACCCAGTACTTC. This gives the protein CASRDGTGIQETQYF.

J is TRBJ1-2 and V is TRBV7-2; 10 nucleotides align to TRBD1. Trimming removed 5 bases from V and 10 bases from J; junction bases left unmatched: 7. Germline values: CDR1 SGHTA, CDR2 FQGNSA. The CDR3 extends over 13 amino acids. CDR3: CTSSTDRGELYTF. The CDR3 DNA reads TGTACCAGCAGCACGGACAGGGGGGAACTCTACACCTTC.

There are a few counts of this clonotype. The gene calls are TRBV4-3 and TRBJ2-7; 9 nucleotides match TRBD2. Trimming took 6 bases from V and 3 from J; bases not matched to a gene: 3. Looked up from germline, CDR1 is LGHNA and CDR2 is YSLEER. This CDR3 comprises 13 residues. The CDR3 nucleotides are TGCGCCAGCAGAGCGGGGGGATACTACGAGCAGTACTTC. This gives the protein CASRAGGYYEQYF.